This entry lists 3 T cell receptor beta chains sequenced from one sample in a study of T cell responses to AZD1222 COVID-19 vaccine. Only in-frame clones appear in the TCRdb table, and some are missing; sequencing was by immunoSEQ multiplex PCR. The table lists around 160,000 clones, under 95% of them singletons, with around 1.3% in the top ten. The starting material was peripheral blood, obtained 28 days after the second AZD1222 dose. Receptor source: an adult who received the AZD1222 COVID-19 vaccine.

The CDR3 spells CSARSTEAFF. The CDR3 nucleotides read TGCAGTGCTAGGTCCACTGAAGCTTTCTTT. The chain joins TRBV20-1 to TRBJ1-1, with D uncertain. The CDR3 extends over 10 amino acids. The germline CDR1 and CDR2 sequences are DFQATT and SNEGSKA (reference sequence). Trimming shortened V by 3 bases and J by 4 bases, and 3 bases separated the two germline ends.

V gene TRBV7-8 combines with J gene TRBJ1-6, with a weak D call TRBD1 (5 bases). The length of the CDR3 is 15 residues. Per germline, CDR1 SGHVS and CDR2 FQNEAQ. V dropped 4 bases and J dropped 3 bases, with 10 bases sitting between them. This CDR3 reads CASSSRDGYNSPLHF. The CDR3 DNA sequence: TGTGCCAGCAGCTCCCGGGACGGCTATAATTCACCCCTCCACTTT.

The chain joins TRBV3-1 (or the pseudogene TRBV3-2) to TRBJ2-1; D tentatively fits TRBD1 or TRBD2 (6 bases each). CDR3 length equals 16 residues. CDR1 is LGHDT and CDR2 is YNNKEL in the germline V gene (reference sequence). V lost 3 bases and J 1 base, leaving 13 bases between the germline ends. Here the CDR3 DNA reads TGTGCCAGCAGCCAGGGGGGCTCGGGTTCCTACAATGAGCAGTTCTTC. Translation: CASSQGGSGSYNEQFF.